The 29 T cell receptor beta chains listed next were all sequenced from one sample in a study of shared clonotypes between healthy human individuals. The data were produced by immunoSEQ multiplex PCR, yet TCRdb's version contains in-frame clones alone and is incomplete. The sample holds about 2 million clones, 95% seen once. The sequenced material came from naive CD4+ T cells sorted from blood. Subset meaning: CD45RA+ positively selected. These receptors came from a man between 18 and 29 years old in good health.

The chain couples TRBV11-2 to TRBJ1-1; tentative D call: TRBD1 (5 bases). Germline V lookup: CDR1 SGHAT, CDR2 FQNNGV. The CDR3 is made up of 15 amino acids. V was pared by 5 bases and J by 0 bases, with 13 bases between. The CDR3 loop reads CASSRVGGVNTEAFF. The DNA for the CDR3 is TGTGCCAGCAGCAGGGTGGGAGGGGTGAACACTGAAGCTTTCTTT.

This rearrangement joins TRBV11-2 to TRBJ2-1; 10 nucleotides line up with TRBD1. The CDR3 extends over 16 amino acids. Germline V CDR1 and CDR2: SGHAT, FQNNGV. The V and J ends lost 4 bases and 2 bases, in that order; junction bases with no gene match: 5. The CDR3 spells CASSSRQGATYNEQFF. CDR3 nucleotide sequence: TGTGCCAGCAGCTCCCGACAGGGGGCCACCTACAATGAGCAGTTCTTC.

The rearrangement links TRBV6-5 to TRBJ1-2, with 9 bases fitting TRBD1. Germline-derived CDR1 and CDR2 are MNHEY and SVGAGI. V was clipped by 6 bases and J by 3 bases; unmatched bases: 5. This CDR3 contains 14 residues. CDR3 sequence reads: CASSRDREDYGYTF. CDR3 DNA sequence: TGTGCCAGCAGCCGGGACAGGGAGGACTATGGCTACACCTTC.

The chain carries TRBV10-1 and TRBJ2-7; a weak D match, TRBD1 (6 bases). CDR1 and CDR2 (germline): WNHNN, SYGVQD (reference sequence). The CDR3 sequence is 11 residues long. CDR3 region: CTETGLWAWYF. The CDR3 bases are TGCACCGAGACAGGCTTGTGGGCGTGGTACTTC.

The genes are TRBV6-5 and TRBJ1-6; TRBD1 agrees at 11 bases. Looked up from germline, CDR1 is MNHEY and CDR2 is SVGAGI. The CDR3 contains 15 residues. The ends lost 2 bases at V and 9 bases at J; junction bases unmatched: 3. CDR3 residues: CASSYAGQGVSPLHF. CDR3 nucleotides: TGTGCCAGCAGTTACGCGGGACAGGGGGTTTCACCCCTCCACTTT.

The count of this clone is one. V usage is TRBV7-2 and J usage is TRBJ2-7; D remains ambiguous. Germline V gene data show CDR1 as SGHTA and CDR2 as FQGNSA. Deletions cut 5 bases from V and 2 bases from J, with 7 bases between. This CDR3 has 12 residues. The CDR3 DNA reads as TGTGCCAGCAGCCAGGATACCTACGAGCAGTACTTC. It encodes CASSQDTYEQYF.

The J gene is TRBJ2-5, the V gene TRBV28; D may be TRBD1 (7 bases). Trimming left V 7 bases short and J 5 bases short, with 17 bases between. CDR1 MDHEN and CDR2 SYDVKM come from the germline V gene. The CDR3 contains 14 residues. The CDR3, as DNA: TGTGCCAGCACCCCAGGGGGGCGCGGGGAGACCCAGTACTTC. It encodes CASTPGGRGETQYF.

V usage is TRBV25-1 and J usage is TRBJ2-3; D is undetermined. V was cut by 1 base and J by 0 bases, with 8 bases left in between. Germline V gene sequence: CDR1 MGHDK, CDR2 SYGVNS. The CDR3 spans 15 residues. In DNA, the CDR3 is TGTGCCAGCAGTGAATGGGGATCTAGCACAGATACGCAGTATTTT. Translating it yields CASSEWGSSTDTQYF.

J is TRBJ1-6 and V is TRBV7-9, with 8 bases aligning to TRBD1. There are 17 residues in the CDR3. Germline V gene sequence: CDR1 SEHNR, CDR2 FQNEAQ (reference sequence). Trimming at V came to 3 bases and at J to 6 bases, leaving 10 bases not matched to a gene. CDR3 in DNA: TGTGCCAGCAGCTTGGCGAGTATTGGACAGGGTAATTCACCCCTCCACTTT. Protein: CASSLASIGQGNSPLHF. The whole variable domain, remainder taken from reference TRBV7-9 and TRBJ1-6, is DTGVSQNPRHKITKRGQNVTFRCDPISEHNRLYWYRQTLGQGPEFLTYFQNEAQLEKSRLLSDRFSAERPKGSFSTLEIQRTEQGDSAMYLCASSLASIGQGNSPLHFGNGTRLTVT.

The chain carries TRBV7-9 and TRBJ2-2, with D possibly being TRBD1 (6 bases). Looked up from germline, CDR1 is SEHNR and CDR2 is FQNEAQ (reference sequence). With 1 base removed from V and 1 base from J, the gap between germline ends came to 10 bases. CDR3 length equals 16 residues. The CDR3 reads CASSLGSGVNTGELFF. For the CDR3, the DNA is TGTGCCAGCAGCTTAGGATCAGGGGTGAACACCGGGGAGCTGTTTTTT. Combining the CDR3 with reference TRBV7-9 and TRBJ2-2 gives the whole variable domain DTGVSQNPRHKITKRGQNVTFRCDPISEHNRLYWYRQTLGQGPEFLTYFQNEAQLEKSRLLSDRFSAERPKGSFSTLEIQRTEQGDSAMYLCASSLGSGVNTGELFFGEGSRLTVL.

The chain has TRBV28 and TRBJ1-3; maybe TRBD1 (5 bases). V was shortened by 10 bases and J by 2 bases, with 12 bases between the two germline ends. CDR3 length: 13 amino acids. The germline CDR1 and CDR2 sequences are MDHEN and SYDVKM. The CDR3 is CATLGGAGNTIYF. CDR3 DNA sequence: TGTGCCACCCTGGGGGGAGCTGGAAACACCATATATTTT.

The chain combines TRBV4-1 with TRBJ1-5; D gene ambiguous. Germline lookup yields CDR1 MGHRA and CDR2 YSYEKL. Trimming took off 2 bases at V and 6 bases at J, with 20 bases between the two ends. This CDR3 spans 17 amino acids. CDR3 sequence reads: CASSQSLGFFPSQPQHF. CDR3 nucleotides: TGCGCCAGCAGCCAAAGTTTGGGTTTCTTTCCGAGTCAGCCCCAGCATTTT.

The CDR3 here is CASSPDGTKNIQYF. The DNA of the CDR3 is TGTGCCAGCAGCCCGGACGGAACCAAAAACATTCAGTACTTC. V and J are TRBV5-6 and TRBJ2-4; D is unresolved. Deletions cut 4 bases from V and 2 bases from J, with 10 bases between. CDR3 length: 14 amino acids. Germline V CDR1 and CDR2: SGHDT, YYEEEE.

J is TRBJ2-3 and V is TRBV28; D is unresolved. Trimming cost V 4 bases and J 5 bases, with 10 bases left between them. Germline V CDR1 and CDR2: MDHEN, SYDVKM. The CDR3 loop spans 13 amino acids. The CDR3 reads CASSSPNLDTQYF. CDR3 DNA sequence: TGTGCCAGCAGTTCCCCCAACTTAGATACGCAGTATTTT.

The V and J genes are TRBV11-2 and TRBJ2-7; D is unclear. The CDR3 runs 14 residues. V lost 0 bases and J 3 bases, leaving 9 bases between the germline ends. Germline V gene lookup returns CDR1 SGHAT and CDR2 FQNNGV. The CDR3 sequence: CASSLDRKGYEQYF. The CDR3 DNA is TGTGCCAGCAGCTTAGATCGGAAGGGCTACGAGCAGTACTTC.

A remark on this clone: Other DNA sequences within the sample encode an identical CDR3. J is TRBJ2-5 and V is TRBV2; TRBD2 matches at 14 bases. V shed 1 base, J shed 5 bases, and the junction held 0 bases outside the gene matches. CDR3 length: 15 amino acids. Germline CDR1 and CDR2: SNHLY and FYNNEI. The CDR3 DNA reads TGTGCCAGCAGTGAAGGACTAGCGGGAGGGGAGACCCAGTACTTC. Protein sequence: CASSEGLAGGETQYF.

The chain uses TRBV25-1 and TRBJ1-4, with TRBD1 matching 7 bases. V trimming: 1 base; J trimming: 3 bases; junction bases outside the gene matches: 2. Germline assignment: CDR1 MGHDK and CDR2 SYGVNS. The CDR3 spans 15 residues. In DNA, the CDR3 is TGTGCCAGCAGTGAATCAGGGGGTGCTAATGAAAAACTGTTTTTT. This sequence encodes CASSESGGANEKLFF. The variable domain in full, completed from reference TRBV25-1 and TRBJ1-4, reads EADIYQTPRYLVIGTGKKITLECSQTMGHDKMYWYQQDPGMELHLIHYSYGVNSTEKGDLSSESTVSRIRTEHFPLTLESARPSHTSQYLCASSESGGANEKLFFGSGTQLSVL.

V gene TRBV18 combines with J gene TRBJ2-2; 12 positions agree with TRBD2. Trimming removed 5 bases from V and 3 bases from J; junction bases left unmatched: 4. This CDR3 region has 16 residues. The germline V gene has CDR1 KGHSH and CDR2 LQKENI. The CDR3 protein is CASSVGLAGHTGELFF. The CDR3 coding sequence is TGTGCCAGCTCAGTGGGACTAGCGGGCCACACCGGGGAGCTGTTTTTT.

This clone was observed once. The rearrangement uses TRBV29-1 and TRBJ2-3; D is perhaps TRBD1 (6 bases). Deletions cut 3 bases from V and 6 bases from J, with 22 bases between. The CDR3 runs 16 residues. Germline V gene data show CDR1 as SQVTM and CDR2 as ANQGSEA. The CDR3 DNA is TGCAGCGTTGACGCGGGCAGGGGCTCTTCTCCCGATACGCAGTATTTT. Translated, it gives CSVDAGRGSSPDTQYF.

J is TRBJ2-5 and V is TRBV27; no definite D call. The germline gives CDR1 MNHEY, CDR2 SMNVEV (reference sequence). Trimming took off 6 bases at V and 0 bases at J, with 20 bases between the two ends. The CDR3 is 17 residues long. The CDR3, as DNA: TGTGCCAGCAGCTCAAACCCGGCCTTTTGGTACCAAGAGACCCAGTACTTC. It yields the protein CASSSNPAFWYQETQYF.

The rearrangement links TRBV5-1 to TRBJ1-2, with unresolved D. This CDR3 is built from 14 residues. Trimming shortened V by 0 bases and J by 3 bases, and 9 bases separated the two germline ends. Germline CDR1 SGHRS, CDR2 YFSETQ. In DNA, the CDR3 is TGCGCCAGCAGCTTGGAGCGTCCCGACTATGGCTACACCTTC. Amino acid sequence: CASSLERPDYGYTF.

Comments on this clone: Other DNA sequences from this sample encode an identical CDR3 as well. The chain employs TRBV5-4 and TRBJ1-1; possible D gene TRBD1, 5 bases. With 0 bases removed from V and 5 bases from J, the gap between germline ends came to 11 bases. Germline lookup yields CDR1 SGHNT and CDR2 YYREEE (reference sequence). The CDR3 covers 14 residues. The CDR3, as DNA: TGTGCCAGCAGCTTGGGAGGGGTCGGTACTGAAGCTTTCTTT. Its translation: CASSLGGVGTEAFF.

The V gene is TRBV10-3, the J gene TRBJ1-1; D remains ambiguous. V dropped 4 bases and J dropped 2 bases, with 8 bases sitting between them. CDR1 and CDR2 from the germline V gene are ENHRY and SYGVKD. The CDR3 loop spans 13 amino acids. The CDR3 loop is CAISGLANTEAFF. As DNA, the CDR3 is TGTGCCATCAGTGGACTGGCCAACACTGAAGCTTTCTTT.

The V call is TRBV2, the J call TRBJ2-7; D gene uncertain. The CDR3 is 14 residues long. The germline V and J ends were trimmed by 5 bases and 2 bases, with 13 bases remaining between them. Germline V gene data show CDR1 as SNHLY and CDR2 as FYNNEI. The chain's CDR3 is CASSIGLGTYEQYF. CDR3 in DNA: TGTGCCAGCAGTATAGGTTTAGGGACCTACGAGCAGTACTTC.

The V call is TRBV5-6, the J call TRBJ2-5, with D possibly being TRBD2 (6 bases). Deletions cut 2 bases from V and 7 bases from J, with 18 bases between. This CDR3 contains 15 residues. In germline, CDR1 is SGHDT, CDR2 YYEEEE. CDR3 sequence (DNA): TGTGCCAGCAGCTTACTAGGCGAGGAGGGGAGGACCCAGTACTTC. This sequence encodes CASSLLGEEGRTQYF.

This chain connects TRBV29-1 to TRBJ2-7; TRBD1 matches at 9 bases. The V gene end was trimmed by 6 bases and the J gene end by 6 bases; junction bases not matched to a gene: 6. This CDR3 contains 12 residues. CDR1 is SQVTM, CDR2 ANQGSEA, per germline. CDR3 loop: CSVGDRVIEQYF. In DNA, the CDR3 is TGCAGCGTGGGGGACAGGGTTATCGAGCAGTACTTC.

As concerns this clone: The same CDR3 can be traced to other DNA sequences in this sample. The rearrangement uses TRBV2 and TRBJ2-3; D is unclear. Germline CDR1 SNHLY, CDR2 FYNNEI. V lost 6 bases and J 2 bases, leaving 6 bases between the germline ends. This CDR3 spans 12 amino acids. The CDR3 DNA reads TGTGCCAGCAGGGTAAACACAGATACGCAGTATTTT. It codes for CASRVNTDTQYF.

CDR3: CASSLFSGNTDTQYF. The DNA of the CDR3 is TGTGCCAGCAGCTTGTTTAGCGGGAACACAGATACGCAGTATTTT. The chain carries TRBV5-4 and TRBJ2-3, with 8 positions matching TRBD2. Germline CDR1 is SGHNT and CDR2 is YYREEE (reference sequence). CDR3 size: 15 residues. The ends lost 1 base at V and 2 bases at J; junction bases unmatched: 3.

CDR3 amino acids: CASSLRSGPQETQYF. The CDR3 DNA reads TGTGCCAGCAGCCTCCGATCGGGACCCCAAGAGACCCAGTACTTC. This rearrangement joins TRBV7-9 to TRBJ2-5; D tentatively reads TRBD1 or TRBD2 (5 bases each). Germline loops: CDR1 SEHNR, CDR2 FQNEAQ (reference sequence). This CDR3 comprises 15 residues. The ends were cut back, 5 bases at V and 1 base at J, with 14 bases in the middle. Full variable domain (remainder filled in from reference TRBV7-9 and TRBJ2-5): DTGVSQNPRHKITKRGQNVTFRCDPISEHNRLYWYRQTLGQGPEFLTYFQNEAQLEKSRLLSDRFSAERPKGSFSTLEIQRTEQGDSAMYLCASSLRSGPQETQYFGPGTRLLVL.